The 7 T cell receptor beta chains listed next were all sequenced from one sample in a study of blood T cell repertoires in COVID-19. Assay used: immunoSEQ multiplex PCR; TCRdb lists only in-frame clones, some missing. This table holds approximately 92,000 clones, around 88% found once. The material sequenced was peripheral blood. Receptors were obtained from a woman aged 55-69 years with COVID-19, enrolled during active disease.

J is TRBJ2-1 and V is TRBV7-2; TRBD2 matches at 7 bases. CDR3 size: 12 residues. The germline V gene has CDR1 SGHTA and CDR2 FQGNSA. Losses at the gene ends were 5 bases for V and 8 bases for J; bases not matched to a gene: 3. This CDR3 reads CASSRGVHEQFF. Here the CDR3 DNA reads TGTGCCAGCAGCCGGGGGGTGCATGAGCAGTTCTTC.

V and J are TRBV7-6 and TRBJ2-5; no firm D call. The CDR3 loop spans 11 amino acids. The germline V gene has CDR1 SGHVS and CDR2 FNYEAQ. The ends were cut back, 4 bases at V and 5 bases at J, with 5 bases in the middle. The CDR3 loop reads CASSSRETQYF. CDR3 DNA sequence: TGTGCCAGCAGCTCGAGGGAGACCCAGTACTTC.

The chain joins TRBV27 to TRBJ1-2; 9 nucleotides align to TRBD1. The length of the CDR3 is 13 residues. J gave up 11 bases and V 2 bases, and 6 bases lay outside the gene matches. Germline V CDR1 and CDR2: MNHEY, SMNVEV (reference sequence). As DNA, the CDR3 is TGTGCCAGCAGTTTAACAGACAGGGGGGCGTACACCTTC. It codes for CASSLTDRGAYTF.

The V gene is TRBV19, the J gene TRBJ2-5; 11 bases align to TRBD1. Germline CDR1 LNHDA, CDR2 SQIVND (reference sequence). V shed 6 bases and J 4 bases; nucleotides not matched to a gene: 4. CDR3 length: 14 residues. CDR3 in amino acids: CASRPGQGGETQYF. In DNA form, the CDR3 reads TGTGCCAGTAGACCGGGACAGGGGGGAGAGACCCAGTACTTC.

The rearrangement uses TRBV19 and TRBJ1-2; possibly TRBD1 for D (5 bases). CDR3 length equals 14 residues. The germline V and J ends were trimmed by 6 bases and 6 bases, with 17 bases remaining between them. From germline, CDR1 is LNHDA and CDR2 SQIVND (reference sequence). CDR3 residues: CASSSSPGGNGYTF. CDR3 in DNA: TGTGCCAGTAGCTCCTCCCCCGGGGGAAATGGCTACACCTTC.

The rearrangement links TRBV2 to TRBJ1-4; D gene ambiguous. Between the trimmed V and J ends, which lost 6 bases and 0 bases, there was a span of 11 bases. Germline V CDR1 and CDR2: SNHLY, FYNNEI. The CDR3 is 15 residues long. CDR3 in DNA: TGTGCCAGCAGGTGGACGGGAGCAACTAATGAAAAACTGTTTTTT. The encoded protein is CASRWTGATNEKLFF.

This chain connects TRBV7-9 to TRBJ2-7; 9 nucleotides agree with TRBD1. This CDR3 spans 15 amino acids. Germline V gene sequence: CDR1 SEHNR, CDR2 FQNEAQ (reference sequence). V lost 5 bases, J lost 5 bases, and 10 bases stayed unmatched. CDR3 in DNA: TGTGCCAGCAGCCTGGGGACAGGGAGTCTCGACGAGCAGTACTTC. As protein: CASSLGTGSLDEQYF.